The 20 T cell receptor beta chains below come from one sample, sequenced in a study of T-cell memory formation after mild COVID-19. Using its own MiXCR run on the 5' RACE reads, TCRdb lists one record per CDR3 protein. Of 530,000 or so distinct CDR3 sequences listed, around a sixth were seen once; the top ten hold about 8.6%. Sequencing input: PBMCs or a T cell subset sorted from them (not recorded which). These receptors were collected from an adult woman who had mild COVID-19 (a few samples of this study predate the infection). Cell type and time point are not known.

This clonotype appeared a few times. This chain joins TRBV7-2 and TRBJ2-7, with 10 bases lining up with TRBD1. CDR1 and CDR2 (germline): SGHTA, FQGNSA. Losses at the gene ends were 5 bases for V and 4 bases for J; bases not matched to a gene: 20. The CDR3 loop spans 19 amino acids. As DNA, the CDR3 is TGTGCCAGCAGCCTCCAAGGGGACAGGGGCGTCTTCATTTTTTACGAGCAGTACTTC. Protein: CASSLQGDRGVFIFYEQYF.

This clonotype was seen a few times. CDR3 nucleotides: TGCGCCAGCAGCACCACAGGGGGCTATCGTGAAAAACTGTTTTTT. This codes for CASSTTGGYREKLFF. The chain is built from TRBV5-1 and TRBJ1-4; 9 nucleotides align to TRBD1. The CDR3 length is 15 residues. V shed 4 bases and J 7 bases; nucleotides not matched to a gene: 8. Germline V gene sequence: CDR1 SGHRS, CDR2 YFSETQ.

This clonotype was seen only a few times. The CDR3 sequence is CASSPGTGKYEQYF. The CDR3 DNA reads TGTGCCAGCAGTCCCGGGACTGGGAAGTACGAGCAGTACTTC. This sequence joins TRBV12-3 or TRBV12-4 and TRBJ2-7; a possible D gene is TRBD2 (6 bases). The CDR3 contains 14 residues. Trimming left V 5 bases short and J 4 bases short, with 15 bases between.

The gene calls are TRBV21-1 and TRBJ1-1; the table's D call of TRBD1 was not tested on the DNA. TRBV21-1 represents a pseudogene. This CDR3 spans 15 amino acids. Here the CDR3 reads CASSSRQGEGTEAFF. The DNA for the CDR3 is TGTGCCAGCAGCTCCCGACAGGGGGAGGGCACTGAAGCTTTCTTT.

The chain uses TRBV7-9 and TRBJ2-2; D might be TRBD1 or TRBD2, each matching 5 bases. Germline lookup yields CDR1 SEHNR and CDR2 FQNEAQ (reference sequence). Trimming cost V 1 base and J 7 bases, with 13 bases left between them. The CDR3 is 15 amino acids. CDR3 nucleotides: TGTGCCAGCAGCTTAGATGGGGGATTCGGCGGGGAGCTGTTTTTT. Translated: CASSLDGGFGGELFF.

V and J are TRBV19 and TRBJ2-1, with D hard to call. The CDR3 runs 11 residues. V gave up 8 bases and J gave up 12 bases, with 14 bases separating them. The germline V gene encodes CDR1 LNHDA and CDR2 SQIVND (reference sequence). The CDR3 region has the DNA TGTGCCAGTGGCAGTCGGTGGCGGCAGTTCTTC. Translated, it gives CASGSRWRQFF.

The genes are TRBV14 and TRBJ1-3; no reliable D call. CDR3 length: 16 amino acids. The germline V and J ends were trimmed by 4 bases and 3 bases, with 16 bases remaining between them. Germline CDR1 is SGHDN and CDR2 is FVKESK. CDR3 loop: CASSPPRALLGNTIYF. CDR3 nucleotide sequence: TGTGCCAGCAGCCCCCCTCGGGCCTTGCTTGGAAACACCATATATTTT.

This clonotype has more than one count but fewer than ten. The chain links TRBV11-3 to TRBJ2-7; no clear D gene. CDR3 length: 12 amino acids. The V gene's germline CDR1 is SGHNT and CDR2 YENEEA. The V end was cut by 5 bases, the J end by 1 base, with 6 bases between. The CDR3 is CASSRASYEQYF. The CDR3 DNA reads as TGTGCCAGCAGCAGGGCTTCCTACGAGCAGTACTTC.

This clonotype was observed at least ten times. The V and J genes are TRBV7-9 and TRBJ2-1; 7 nucleotides align to TRBD2. The germline gives CDR1 SEHNR, CDR2 FQNEAQ (reference sequence). This CDR3 is 14 amino acids long. With 10 bases clipped from V and 0 bases from J, the junction kept 6 bases outside the gene matches. In nucleotides, the CDR3 is TGTGCCACTCAAGCGGGAAGCTCCTACAATGAGCAGTTCTTC. It encodes CATQAGSSYNEQFF. The whole variable domain, remainder taken from reference TRBV7-9 and TRBJ2-1, is DTGVSQNPRHKITKRGQNVTFRCDPISEHNRLYWYRQTLGQGPEFLTYFQNEAQLEKSRLLSDRFSAERPKGSFSTLEIQRTEQGDSAMYLCATQAGSSYNEQFFGPGTRLTVL.

This clonotype occurred a few times. The genes are TRBV6-2 or TRBV6-3 and TRBJ1-1; D call uncertain. V lost 11 bases and J 1 base, leaving 14 bases between the germline ends. CDR1 and CDR2 (germline): MNHEY, SVGEGT. The CDR3 runs 13 residues. CDR3 in DNA: TGTGCCTCCAAGTTACGGGGGAACACTGAAGCTTTCTTT. It is translated as CASKLRGNTEAFF.

The V gene is TRBV9, the J gene TRBJ2-7; 7 bases map to TRBD2. The germline V gene encodes CDR1 SGDLS and CDR2 YYNGEE. The CDR3 sequence is 15 residues long. The ends lost 4 bases at V and 3 bases at J; junction bases unmatched: 10. The CDR3 here is CASSPRGDSFYEQYF. The CDR3 DNA reads as TGTGCCAGCAGCCCCCGGGGGGACTCGTTCTACGAGCAGTACTTC.

This clonotype was recorded many times. The chain joins TRBV6-5 to TRBJ2-7, with 8 bases aligning to TRBD2. This CDR3 contains 15 residues. Germline trimming cut 0 bases from V and 2 bases from J; bases unmatched to any gene: 3. Germline V lookup: CDR1 MNHEY, CDR2 SVGAGI. Here the CDR3 reads CASSYSVTSAYEQYF. CDR3 DNA sequence: TGTGCCAGCAGTTACTCTGTGACTAGCGCCTACGAGCAGTACTTC.

V is TRBV5-1 and J is TRBJ2-7, with D perhaps matching TRBD1 (5 bases). The CDR3 loop spans 14 amino acids. The ends were cut back, 5 bases at V and 5 bases at J, with 17 bases in the middle. Germline lookup yields CDR1 SGHRS and CDR2 YFSETQ. The CDR3 DNA is TGCGCCAGCAGGGACAAGGCCCGTGAAAACGAGCAGTACTTC. Residues: CASRDKARENEQYF. Full variable domain (outside the CDR3, taken from reference TRBV5-1 and TRBJ2-7): KAGVTQTPRYLIKTRGQQVTLSCSPISGHRSVSWYQQTPGQGLQFLFEYFSETQRNKGNFPGRFSGRQFSNSRSEMNVSTLELGDSALYLCASRDKARENEQYFGPGTRLTVT.

The chain is built from TRBV30 and TRBJ2-7; D gene ambiguous. The ends were cut back, 1 base at V and 7 bases at J, with 11 bases in the middle. Germline V gene sequence: CDR1 GTSNPN, CDR2 SVGIG (reference sequence). The CDR3 consists of 12 residues. CDR3 residues: CAWSGVGREQYF. The CDR3 bases are TGTGCCTGGAGTGGTGTCGGCAGGGAGCAGTACTTC.

A note on this clonotype: This may arise from a read error, as a much more abundant clone is one base away. The CDR3 region is CASSLTSGGHTGELFF. The CDR3 bases are TGCGCCAGCAGCTTGACTAGCGGGGGCCACACCGGGGAGCTGTTTTTT. The chain uses TRBV5-1 and TRBJ2-2; 11 nucleotides match TRBD2. The V gene's germline CDR1 is SGHRS and CDR2 YFSETQ. The CDR3 contains 16 residues. Unmatched junction bases numbered 2, after V lost 1 base and J lost 3 bases.

V is TRBV18 and J is TRBJ2-5; no firm D call. The V end was cut by 0 bases, the J end by 5 bases, with 10 bases between. From germline, CDR1 is KGHSH and CDR2 LQKENI. The CDR3 consists of 14 residues. The CDR3 DNA is TGTGCCAGCTCACCACCACAACCCGAGGAGACCCAGTACTTC. It translates to CASSPPQPEETQYF.

The table lists this clonotype with a few counts. The chain recombines TRBV7-9 with TRBJ2-2; 8 bases are shared with TRBD2. CDR1 SEHNR and CDR2 FQNEAQ come from the germline V gene (reference sequence). The V and J ends lost 5 bases and 6 bases, in that order; junction bases with no gene match: 8. The CDR3 is 15 amino acids. CDR3 DNA sequence: TGTGCCAGCAGCCATAACCCGGGAGGGGCCGGGGAGCTGTTTTTT. Encoded protein: CASSHNPGGAGELFF.

This clonotype was detected a few times. V gene TRBV29-1 combines with J gene TRBJ2-1, with TRBD1 identical over 11 bases. Losses at the gene ends were 6 bases for V and 2 bases for J; bases not matched to a gene: 6. The CDR3 is 15 residues long. From germline, CDR1 is SQVTM and CDR2 ANQGSEA. CDR3 in amino acids: CSVRTGGYAYNEQFF. CDR3 sequence (DNA): TGCAGCGTGAGGACAGGGGGCTATGCCTACAATGAGCAGTTCTTC.

The CDR3 is CASSPGQGSRETQYF. The CDR3 region has the DNA TGCGCCAGCAGCCCGGGACAGGGAAGTAGAGAGACCCAGTACTTC. This chain joins TRBV4-1 and TRBJ2-5; 9 bases line up with TRBD1. Unmatched junction bases numbered 7, after V lost 4 bases and J lost 4 bases. CDR1 MGHRA and CDR2 YSYEKL come from the germline V gene. This CDR3 spans 15 amino acids.

In this sample, this clonotype turned up a few times. The CDR3 DNA is TGTGCCAGCAGCCCGACAATTCGCGGCGGCTACACCTTC. This encodes CASSPTIRGGYTF. The V gene is TRBV5-5, the J gene TRBJ1-2; D is unresolved. V lost 4 bases and J 8 bases, leaving 15 bases between the germline ends. Germline V gives CDR1 SGHKS, CDR2 YYEKEE (reference sequence). CDR3 size: 13 residues.